Listed below are T cell receptor beta chains from one sample, sequenced in a study of cytotoxic CD8 clonotypes in ibrutinib-treated CLL. Clones were read by immunoSEQ multiplex PCR, and TCRdb kept only the in-frame ones, dropping some. This table holds nearly 300,000 clones, 76% found once. Sample: PBMCs, taken at disease progression, from a patient treated with ibrutinib. The receptors shown here come from a human donor with chronic lymphocytic leukemia. CDR3s include the opening cysteine and the closing phenylalanine or tryptophan. Each record gives: CDR3 DNA, CDR3 protein, J gene, D gene, clone size, V gene. A D gene is named only where the DNA matches it firmly. Clone size, where shown, is once, few, many, or a class for clones that have expanded.

cdr3_nt: TGTGCCAGCAGAAGAACCGGGCCCTACGAGCAGTACTTC
cdr3_aa: CASRRTGPYEQYF
j_call: TRBJ2-7
d_call: .
clone_size: few
v_call: TRBV27

cdr3_nt: TGCGCCAGCAGCCGCGTGGGGCAGGGGAACCCCGGGGAGCTGTTTTTT
cdr3_aa: CASSRVGQGNPGELFF
j_call: TRBJ2-2
d_call: .
clone_size: .
v_call: TRBV4-1

cdr3_nt: TGCGCCAGCAGCTTGAACAGGGGAGGCTATGGCTACACCTTC
cdr3_aa: CASSLNRGGYGYTF
j_call: TRBJ1-2
d_call: TRBD1
clone_size: .
v_call: TRBV5-1

cdr3_nt: TGCGCCAGCAGCATTCAGGGAATTTTATACGAGCAGTACTTC
cdr3_aa: CASSIQGILYEQYF
j_call: TRBJ2-7
d_call: .
clone_size: .
v_call: TRBV5-1

cdr3_nt: TGTGCCAGCAGGGGGGGACAGGGGACCTCCTACAATGAGCAGTTCTTC
cdr3_aa: CASRGGQGTSYNEQFF
j_call: TRBJ2-1
d_call: TRBD1
clone_size: once
v_call: TRBV27

cdr3_nt: TGTGCCAGCTCACCAAAGGGGACAGGCCTAGCCTCGGGAGATACGCAGTATTTT
cdr3_aa: CASSPKGTGLASGDTQYF
j_call: TRBJ2-3
d_call: TRBD1
clone_size: .
v_call: TRBV18

cdr3_nt: TGTGCCATTGGACAGAACTATGGCTACACCTTC
cdr3_aa: CAIGQNYGYTF
j_call: TRBJ1-2
d_call: .
clone_size: .
v_call: TRBV10-3

cdr3_nt: TGTGCCAGCAGCTCAACTAGCGGGATCTCAGATACGCAGTATTTT
cdr3_aa: CASSSTSGISDTQYF
j_call: TRBJ2-3
d_call: TRBD2
clone_size: .
v_call: TRBV5-4

cdr3_nt: TGTGCCAGCAGCCTCCGACTAGCGGGGTCTAGCACAGATACGCAGTATTTT
cdr3_aa: CASSLRLAGSSTDTQYF
j_call: TRBJ2-3
d_call: TRBD2
clone_size: .
v_call: TRBV11-2

cdr3_nt: TGTGCCAGCAGTTTGACTGCCTATGGCTATGGCTACACCTTC
cdr3_aa: CASSLTAYGYGYTF
j_call: TRBJ1-2
d_call: .
clone_size: .
v_call: TRBV28

cdr3_nt: TGTGCCACCAGCAGAGAGAGTTGGGACGAGCAGTACTTC
cdr3_aa: CATSRESWDEQYF
j_call: TRBJ2-7
d_call: .
clone_size: .
v_call: TRBV15

cdr3_nt: TGTGCCAGCAGCCCGTCCCTGGGGGATGGCTACACCTTC
cdr3_aa: CASSPSLGDGYTF
j_call: TRBJ1-2
d_call: .
clone_size: .
v_call: TRBV5-5

cdr3_nt: TGTGCCAGCAGCGCCCGGGACAGGGGAGCCTACGAGCAGTACTTC
cdr3_aa: CASSARDRGAYEQYF
j_call: TRBJ2-7
d_call: TRBD1
clone_size: .
v_call: TRBV6-6

cdr3_nt: TGCAGCGTTGTGGGGGGGGCGCGGACTGAAGCTTTCTTT
cdr3_aa: CSVVGGARTEAFF
j_call: TRBJ1-1
d_call: .
clone_size: .
v_call: TRBV29-1

cdr3_nt: TGTGCCAGCAGCTTACGGGGAATGGAGACGCGGACCTACGAGCAGTACTTC
cdr3_aa: CASSLRGMETRTYEQYF
j_call: TRBJ2-7
d_call: .
clone_size: .
v_call: TRBV7-8